This passage covers 9 T cell receptor beta chains from one sample sequenced in a study of shared clonotypes between healthy human individuals. TCRdb keeps only in-frame clones here, not all; method: immunoSEQ multiplex PCR. The data contain about 2.1 million clones, approximately 92% of them seen just once; the ten biggest clones take up under 2%. CD45RO-negative cells were positively selected for CCR7, leaving out terminally differentiated effector memory CD45RA+ cells. Sequenced material: naive CD8+ T cells from PBMCs. The receptor source for this set is a man between 18 and 35 years old in good health. Some clones in this sample may be carry-over from other donors' samples.

V is TRBV5-1 and J is TRBJ2-7; D tentatively reads TRBD1 or TRBD2 (6 bases each). CDR1 is SGHRS, CDR2 YFSETQ, per germline. V was cut by 3 bases and J by 2 bases, with 15 bases left in between. This CDR3 spans 15 amino acids. The CDR3 DNA is TGCGCCAGCAGCTCTCCTGTGGGGGGCACCTACGAGCAGTACTTC. Translation: CASSSPVGGTYEQYF.

CDR3 coding DNA: TGTGCCAGCAGCCAAGATGCCTCGACTAGAACATACGAGCAGTACTTC. Translating it yields CASSQDASTRTYEQYF. The chain combines TRBV4-2 with TRBJ2-7; D may be TRBD2 (6 bases). Trimming took 0 bases from V and 4 from J, leaving 16 bases between them. CDR1 is LGHNA and CDR2 is YNFKEQ in the germline V gene. The CDR3 runs to 16 residues.

The J gene is TRBJ2-7, the V gene TRBV7-2, with unresolved D. The CDR3 is 16 amino acids. Germline-derived CDR1 and CDR2 are SGHTA and FQGNSA. With 1 base removed from V and 0 bases from J, the gap between germline ends came to 13 bases. The CDR3 DNA reads TGTGCCAGCAGCTTAGATGTAGGGATGACCTCCTACGAGCAGTACTTC. This sequence encodes CASSLDVGMTSYEQYF.

This clone was counted once. The sample contains more than one DNA sequence encoding this CDR3. The V and J genes are TRBV11-2 and TRBJ2-7; D might be TRBD2 (5 bases). Germline V gene lookup returns CDR1 SGHAT and CDR2 FQNNGV. The CDR3 covers 13 residues. Trimming stripped 1 base from V and 4 bases from J, with 8 bases between. CDR3 DNA sequence: TGTGCCAGCAGCTTAGGGCGGGCGTACGAGCAGTACTTC. Encoded protein: CASSLGRAYEQYF.

The chain's CDR3 is CSVDLFKETQYF. The CDR3 DNA reads as TGCAGCGTTGACCTATTCAAAGAGACCCAGTACTTC. The J gene is TRBJ2-5, the V gene TRBV29-1; D is uncertain. V was trimmed by 3 bases and J by 3 bases, leaving 8 bases between them. Germline values: CDR1 SQVTM, CDR2 ANQGSEA. CDR3 length: 12 amino acids. Using reference TRBV29-1 and TRBJ2-5 for the parts outside the CDR3, the full variable domain is SAVISQKPSRDICQRGTSLTIQCQVDSQVTMMFWYRQQPGQSLTLIATANQGSEATYESGFVIDKFPISRPNLTFSTLTVSNMSPEDSSIYLCSVDLFKETQYFGPGTRLLVL.

The V call is TRBV30, the J call TRBJ2-1, with TRBD2 matching 10 bases. The CDR3 contains 14 residues. Germline values: CDR1 GTSNPN, CDR2 SVGIG (reference sequence). V trimming: 6 bases; J trimming: 0 bases; junction bases outside the gene matches: 2. The CDR3 nucleotides read TGTGCCTGCCCTAGCGGGAGCTCCTACAATGAGCAGTTCTTC. Translating gives CACPSGSSYNEQFF.

This clone was detected only once. The chain carries TRBV28 and TRBJ1-5, with TRBD1 identical over 7 bases. The germline CDR1 and CDR2 sequences are MDHEN and SYDVKM. The CDR3 has 16 residues. V was pared by 10 bases and J by 7 bases, with 19 bases of the junction left unmatched. The CDR3 sequence: CATRYHLEGAMQPQHF. The CDR3 DNA follows: TGTGCCACTAGGTACCACTTGGAGGGGGCTATGCAGCCCCAGCATTTT.

This clone was seen just once. The rearrangement uses TRBV6-5 and TRBJ2-5; D gene unclear. In germline, CDR1 is MNHEY, CDR2 SVGAGI. This CDR3 has 12 residues. Trimming left V 6 bases short and J 2 bases short, with 7 bases between. Written as DNA, the CDR3 is TGTGCCAGCAGCCCGGATCAAGAGACCCAGTACTTC. Residues: CASSPDQETQYF.

As to this clone: The same CDR3 can be traced to other DNA sequences in this sample. This chain connects TRBV7-9 to TRBJ2-7; TRBD1 aligns across 7 bases. Germline V gives CDR1 SEHNR, CDR2 FQNEAQ (reference sequence). CDR3 length: 14 residues. V shed 4 bases, J shed 1 base, and the junction held 4 bases outside the gene matches. The CDR3 sequence: CASSSPGQSYEQYF. CDR3 sequence (DNA): TGTGCCAGCAGCTCACCGGGACAGTCCTACGAGCAGTACTTC.